This is a list of T cell receptor beta chains from one sample in a study of OX40 agonist ivuxolimab in advanced cancers. Clones were sequenced by immunoSEQ multiplex PCR, and TCRdb holds only the in-frame ones, with some missing. Among fewer than 80,000 clones, around 86% were seen once, and the ten largest hold about 0.66%. The sample was CD4+ or CD8+ T cells sorted from blood, taken in a trial of the OX40 agonist ivuxolimab. The receptors come from an adult with an advanced solid tumor such as melanoma, head and neck, liver or kidney cancer. CDR3s leave out the opening cysteine and the closing phenylalanine or tryptophan. The size of a clone is reported for some rows only, either as once, few or many, or as a class for expanded clones.

len	v_gene	abundance	CDR3aa
12	TRBV10-3	few	AISGGAGNSPLH
12	TRBV19	once	ASSTSGVTDTQY
10	TRBV19	NA	ASSRNTDTQY
9	TRBV10-1	NA	AWERGQEQF
12	TRBV11-2	NA	ASSLDFSSGLQY
14	TRBV4-3	once	ASSTRVSGGADTQY
13	TRBV6-5	NA	ASSYFGTGKQGYT
14	TRBV18	once	ASSPPGRGVDTEAF
14	TRBV6-4	NA	ASSQQGASNTGELF
14	TRBV5-4	NA	ASNPRGGGSTDTQY
13	TRBV2	NA	ASRMQGLKYNEQF
14	TRBV6-5	NA	ASSYPGQEAKNIQY
14	TRBV7-8	NA	ASSLEGGRGVNEQY
15	TRBV11-2	once	ASSLGRWDSADEGYT
14	TRBV9	once	ASSVTGQGALYGYT
13	TRBV7-9	NA	ASSQTGASNYGYT
11	TRBV6-5	once	ASSRAGEDTQY
12	TRBV6-1	NA	ASSEMGGGAEQY
13	TRBV30	NA	AWRGGFTTRYGYT
14	TRBV11-2	NA	ASSLGNRGVTDTQY
17	TRBV10-3	NA	AISESKTGGRGYNQPQH
14	TRBV5-6	NA	ASSFWGLATINEQF
14	TRBV7-2	NA	ASSKDGPGRNTEAF
13	TRBV4-3	NA	ASSQDSGPDQPQH
15	TRBV11-2	NA	ASSMGGQLRSGNTIY
12	TRBV6-5	NA	ASSPGNRGKTQY
14	TRBV5-6	once	ASSYRTGLVNSPLH
12	TRBV5-1	once	ASSAGTAENIQY
9	TRBV20-1	NA	SATSSYEQY
13	TRBV11-2	NA	ASSPQVGGAYEQY
13	TRBV7-8	NA	ASSLIRANTGELF
9	TRBV2	once	ASSLLVGAF
12	TRBV7-8	NA	ASSTYGGAAEAF
12	TRBV10-1	NA	ASSEFRVGGEQY
13	TRBV6-5	once	AARTAGGNTGELF
13	TRBV7-2	few	ASSLADGRPDTQY